Sequencing of this T cell receptor beta chain was carried out in a study of naive and memory T cell subsets. In this sample, this clonotype turned up many times. Germline loops: CDR1 SEHNR, CDR2 FQNEAQ (reference sequence). This CDR3 comprises 12 residues. V was pared by 6 bases and J by 5 bases, with 7 bases between. Ligated cDNA underwent four rounds of PCR with nested alpha and beta constant region primers and SP2. Blood and skin TCR RNA was reverse transcribed with alpha and beta constant primers. TCRdb processed the 5' RACE reads anew with MiXCR; each CDR3 protein has one entry. This table holds 55,000 to 70,000 distinct CDR3 sequences, about 7% found once. TCR cDNA received a 3' ligated oligonucleotide that carried a UMI. Reverse transcription used DNase-treated unsorted total RNA, aiming for roughly 1 to 1,100 ng.

V is TRBV7-9 and J is TRBJ2-2, with unresolved D. The TCR was taken from a male donor in good health. CDR3 amino acids: CASRIGTGELFF. In nucleotides, the CDR3 is TGTGCCAGCAGAATAGGGACCGGGGAGCTGTTTTTT. Supplemented by reference TRBV7-9 and TRBJ2-2, the full variable domain reads DTGVSQNPRHKITKRGQNVTFRCDPISEHNRLYWYRQTLGQGPEFLTYFQNEAQLEKSRLLSDRFSAERPKGSFSTLEIQRTEQGDSAMYLCASRIGTGELFFGEGSRLTVL.